This entry describes one TCR beta chain. There is no known antigen for this receptor. It has no much larger one-base neighbor in the sample; base qualities were not kept. RNA was extracted using the RNeasy kit, and about 0.5 to 1 ug of the RNA was reverse transcribed with random hexamers. The immunoSEQ multiplex PCR assay, covering 54 Vbeta and 13 Jbeta segments, was used to amplify TCR beta CDR3 regions. To correct PCR amplification bias, a synthetic template baseline was used for both primer optimization and computational correction. Concerning the study's data processing: Reads were annotated to V, D and J genes per IMGT and analyzed with immunoSEQ Analyzer, keeping only productive sequences. Clonality was computed as one minus Shannon entropy normalized by log2 of the number of productive unique sequences. For each patient and control, public and private clones were evaluated among the 100 most prevalent clones. A clone was defined as Susac-specific if it was absent from the healthy and MS cohorts, from 1052 published viral clones and from other ImmuneACCESS disease sequences. The public reads were quality trimmed at Q25 with fastp and then assembled into clones with MiXCR by TCRdb, keeping productive beta chains. Each CDR3 protein gets just one entry, which takes the most common genes and DNA from the rows behind it. It is TCRdb's table, rather than the study itself, that gives the V and J calls and clone size. The sample has roughly 110,000 distinct CDR3 sequences on record, approximately 94% of them singletons. The top ten clonotypes cover 0.41% of the sample.

The data belong to a study of CD8 T cells in Susac syndrome (dated by TCRdb to about 2019). For the wider study: Of the Susac syndrome patients who were sequenced, roughly 6 had clinically active disease and roughly eight were in clinical remission. At blood withdrawal, Susac syndrome patients were either therapy-naive, taking corticosteroids (in some cases with IVIg as well), or taking IVIg alone. The study used repertoire sequencing to test whether antigen drove CD8+ T cell activation and differentiation in Susac syndrome. The clonality of the CD8+ T cell repertoire was compared across 11 to 12 healthy donors, roughly 14 Susac syndrome patients and around 16 multiple sclerosis patients.

High-throughput TCR beta sequencing profiled peripheral blood CD8+ and CD4+ T cells from healthy donors, Susac syndrome patients and multiple sclerosis patients. The Susac syndrome patients fulfilled recently defined diagnostic criteria for definite or probable disease. Bulk CD8+ and CD4+ T cells were purified by magnetic negative isolation, whereas CD8+ TEMRA cells were enriched by FACS. Blood was collected in EDTA tubes and processed within 24 hours, with PBMCs isolated through density gradient centrifugation. PBMCs destined for TCR sequencing were cryopreserved in liquid nitrogen and later thawed in a 37 °C water bath. Purity of sorted or isolated CD4+, CD8+ and CD8+ TEMRA cells was at least 90%. Study-wide conclusions, independent of this receptor: The number of individuals in the TCR sequencing and HLA analysis was recognized as being relatively small. Under 20 and five Susac-specific public clones were found in the total CD8+ and CD8+ TEMRA repertoires, respectively. Susac syndrome CD8+ repertoires showed clonal expansion, highest in CD8+ TEMRA cells and greater in clinically active than remitting patients.

The TCR originated in a human donor with Susac syndrome. Sequenced sample: CD8+ T cells from PBMCs.

The DNA sequence is given as TGCAGTGCTAGAGATGGGGGGCGAAATCAGCCCCAGCATTTT. It translates to CSARDGGRNQPQHF. The rearrangement joined TRBV20-1 to TRBJ1-5; the D gene is perhaps TRBD1, on 6 matching bases. Taken from cysteine to phenylalanine, the CDR3 has 14 residues. Of all the DNA, just the CDR3 is kept, 42 bases in frame from base 1. According to the germline V gene (reference sequence), CDR1 reads DFQATT and CDR2 reads SNEGSKA. V is cut by 0 bases and J by 4 bases, and the space between the germline ends is 10 bases.